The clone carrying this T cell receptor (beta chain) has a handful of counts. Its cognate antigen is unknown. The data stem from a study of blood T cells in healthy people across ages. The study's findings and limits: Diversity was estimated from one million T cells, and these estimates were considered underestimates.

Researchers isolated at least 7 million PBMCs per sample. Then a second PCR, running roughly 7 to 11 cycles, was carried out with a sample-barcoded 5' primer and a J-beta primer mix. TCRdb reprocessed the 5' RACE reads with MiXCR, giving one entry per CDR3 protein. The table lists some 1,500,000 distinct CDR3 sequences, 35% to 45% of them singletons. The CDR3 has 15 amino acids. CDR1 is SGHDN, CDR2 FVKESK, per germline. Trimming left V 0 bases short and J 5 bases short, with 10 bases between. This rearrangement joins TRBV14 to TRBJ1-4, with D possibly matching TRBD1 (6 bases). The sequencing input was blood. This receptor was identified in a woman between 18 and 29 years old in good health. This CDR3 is CASSQEQGANEKLFF. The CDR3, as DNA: TGTGCCAGCAGCCAAGAACAGGGTGCAAATGAAAAACTGTTTTTT.